Described below is a single T cell receptor beta chain sequence and its context. DNA at around 190 ng, approximately 30,000 T cell genomes, went into sorted-subset replicate PCRs. Sequenced by immunoSEQ multiplex PCR; TCRdb stores in-frame clones only, minus some. This sample yields about 820,000 clones, of which over 90% are seen a single time; about 25% belongs to the top ten. Looked up from germline, CDR1 is MNHEY and CDR2 is SMNVEV (reference sequence). The CDR3 spans 15 residues. Trimming removed 2 bases from V and 5 bases from J, with 13 bases in between. Positively selected for CCR7, the CD45RO-negative cells used as naive CD8 cells excluded terminally differentiated effector memory CD45RA+ cells. The data belong to a study of shared clonotypes between healthy human individuals. About the research overall: Three CD4 naive, three CD4 memory, two CD8 naive and one CD8 memory plate were used per donor.

The chain has TRBV27 and TRBJ2-1; tentatively, D is TRBD2 (5 bases). The clonotype originates from a man aged 25 to 45 in good health. Sequenced material: naive CD8+ T cells sorted from blood. CDR3 nucleotides: TGTGCCAGCAGTTTACCCGGGGAATTCAACAATGAGCAGTTCTTC. Encoded protein: CASSLPGEFNNEQFF.